The rows below give T cell receptor beta chains drawn from one sample of a study of cytomegalovirus exposure and HLA in healthy donors. Clones were sequenced by immunoSEQ multiplex PCR, and TCRdb holds only the in-frame ones, with some missing. The sample records roughly 150,000 clones, roughly four fifths being singletons. Sequences were obtained from PBMCs. These receptor sequences come from a man aged 25 to 40 in good health and CMV-seronegative. Both conserved end residues are part of each CDR3. A D gene is named only where the DNA matches it firmly. A clone size is listed for some rows: how often the clone was seen (once, few, many), or a class if it is expanded.

NA	NA	TRBV6-6	TRBJ2-7	CASSYSLWGSEQYF	TGTGCCAGCAGTTACTCGCTTTGGGGCTCCGAGCAGTACTTC
TRBD2	NA	TRBV18	TRBJ2-5	CASSREGLAEETQYF	TGTGCCAGCTCAAGAGAGGGACTAGCGGAAGAGACCCAGTACTTC
NA	NA	TRBV10-2	TRBJ1-2	CASRAGGTDPGNTF	TGCGCCAGCAGAGCAGGAGGGACCGACCCTGGGAACACCTTC
TRBD2	once	TRBV7-3	TRBJ2-3	CASSLAGGTTDTQYF	TGTGCCAGCAGCTTAGCGGGAGGAACCACAGATACGCAGTATTTT
NA	few	TRBV11-2	TRBJ1-2	CASSLFGGDWGYGYTF	TGTGCCAGCAGCTTATTCGGAGGGGATTGGGGATATGGCTACACCTTC
NA	few	TRBV6-4	TRBJ2-2	CASKQGQDTGELFF	TGTGCCAGCAAGCAGGGGCAAGACACCGGGGAGCTGTTTTTT
NA	NA	TRBV6-5	TRBJ2-1	CASSGTNLDNEQFF	TGTGCCAGCAGTGGGACAAACCTTGACAATGAGCAGTTCTTC
NA	NA	TRBV25-1	TRBJ2-7	CASSNLTAGTGASYEQYF	TGTGCCAGCAGTAACTTGACAGCCGGGACTGGGGCCTCCTACGAGCAGTACTTC
TRBD2	NA	TRBV5-4	TRBJ2-7	CASSAGLAFSYEQYF	TGTGCCAGCAGCGCGGGACTAGCCTTCTCCTACGAGCAGTACTTC
NA	NA	TRBV27	TRBJ1-3	CASTLSPSDSNGDTIYF	TGTGCCAGCACCCTATCACCTAGTGACTCAAATGGCGACACCATATATTTT
NA	NA	TRBV7-3	TRBJ2-7	CASSFKSEGEQYF	TGTGCCAGCAGCTTTAAGTCCGAGGGCGAGCAGTACTTC
NA	few	TRBV5-6	TRBJ2-7	CASSLDVAYEQYF	TGTGCCAGCAGCTTGGACGTAGCCTACGAGCAGTACTTC
TRBD1	NA	TRBV6-1	TRBJ2-2	CASSEAMQGAATGELFF	TGTGCCAGCAGTGAAGCGATGCAGGGGGCCGCCACCGGGGAGCTGTTTTTT
NA	NA	TRBV9	TRBJ2-3	CASSVAGDGTDTQYF	TGTGCCAGCAGCGTAGCGGGAGACGGCACAGATACGCAGTATTTT
NA	NA	TRBV21-1	TRBJ2-3	CASSTGLASSTDTQYF	TGTGCCAGCAGCACCGGACTCGCAAGTAGCACAGATACGCAGTATTTT
NA	NA	TRBV7-8	TRBJ2-2	CASSLVRGRTVNTGELFF	TGTGCCAGCAGCTTAGTGCGGGGACGTACAGTGAACACCGGGGAGCTGTTTTTT
NA	NA	TRBV18	TRBJ2-1	CASSPAQNNEQFF	TGTGCCAGCTCACCGGCACAGAACAATGAGCAGTTCTTC
TRBD1	NA	TRBV6-5	TRBJ2-5	CASSRGQVEETQYF	TGTGCCAGCAGTCGGGGACAGGTCGAGGAGACCCAGTACTTC
NA	NA	TRBV19	TRBJ2-6	CASSTERSGANVLTF	TGTGCCAGTAGTACGGAGAGGTCTGGGGCCAACGTCCTGACTTTC
TRBD1	once	TRBV4-1	TRBJ1-2	CASSQPGTEKYANYGYTF	TGCGCCAGCAGCCAACCCGGGACAGAAAAATACGCTAACTATGGCTACACCTTC
TRBD1	NA	TRBV4-1	TRBJ1-4	CASSQVQGSYEKLFF	TGCGCCAGCAGCCAAGTACAGGGGTCATACGAAAAACTGTTTTTT
TRBD1	NA	TRBV11-3	TRBJ2-1	CASSLDRDPWGYNEQFF	TGTGCCAGCAGCCTTGACAGGGATCCTTGGGGGTACAATGAGCAGTTCTTC
TRBD1	NA	TRBV29-1	TRBJ1-1	CSSSWLGGEAFF	TGCAGCTCCTCGTGGTTAGGGGGCGAAGCTTTCTTT
NA	NA	TRBV12-5	TRBJ2-5	CASGLALRTDGYQETQYF	TGTGCTAGTGGTTTGGCGCTCCGGACAGACGGGTACCAAGAGACCCAGTACTTC
NA	NA	TRBV5-1	TRBJ2-1	CASSLDLLLDEQFF	TGCGCCAGCAGCTTGGATCTACTCTTGGATGAGCAGTTCTTC
TRBD2	NA	TRBV18	TRBJ2-7	CASSPTSGSAEQYF	TGTGCCAGCTCACCAACTAGCGGGAGCGCCGAGCAGTACTTC
NA	NA	TRBV25-1	TRBJ1-1	CASRFTGGQTEAFF	TGTGCCAGCAGGTTTACTGGAGGGCAGACTGAAGCTTTCTTT
TRBD2	NA	TRBV9	TRBJ2-3	CASSVSLSGRSPVTQYF	TGTGCCAGCAGCGTAAGTCTTAGCGGGAGATCCCCCGTTACGCAGTATTTT
TRBD2	NA	TRBV14	TRBJ2-1	CASSQAEGLAGAGVYNEQFF	TGTGCCAGCAGCCAAGCAGAGGGACTAGCGGGAGCCGGGGTTTACAATGAGCAGTTCTTC
NA	NA	TRBV7-8	TRBJ2-1	CASSRLYNEQFF	TGTGCCAGCAGCCGACTATACAATGAGCAGTTCTTC
NA	NA	TRBV18	TRBJ2-2	CASSPDMSSGELFF	TGTGCCAGCTCACCTGACATGTCCTCCGGGGAGCTGTTTTTT
TRBD1	few	TRBV28	TRBJ2-7	CASSPDRGYEQYF	TGTGCCAGCAGCCCGGACAGGGGCTACGAGCAGTACTTC
NA	NA	TRBV6-1	TRBJ1-4	CASSGTTGGEKLFF	TGTGCCAGCAGTGGGACAACTGGAGGGGAAAAACTGTTTTTT
NA	medium-sized	TRBV10-2	TRBJ1-5	CASIGQYGQPQHF	TGCGCCAGCATTGGGCAGTACGGTCAGCCCCAGCATTTT
NA	NA	TRBV6-5	TRBJ1-6	CASSYGDSNSPLHF	TGTGCCAGCAGTTATGGAGACAGTAATTCACCCCTCCACTTT
TRBD1	NA	TRBV7-9	TRBJ1-2	CASSLADRGLNYGYTF	TGTGCCAGCAGCTTAGCGGACAGGGGGCTTAACTATGGCTACACCTTC
TRBD2	once	TRBV27	TRBJ2-7	CASSAVAGINYEQYF	TGTGCCAGCAGTGCCGTAGCGGGAATAAACTACGAGCAGTACTTC